These T cell receptor beta chains were read from a single sample in a study of T-cell reconstitution after alpha-beta-depleted transplantation in children. TCRdb reanalysed the PCR reads using MiXCR and keeps one entry per CDR3 protein. The top ten clones hold approximately 5% of a sample with approximately 250,000 distinct CDR3 sequences, 9% to 10% of them seen once. The sequenced sample was PBMCs from the stem cell graft donor, obtained from the stem cell graft. The receptors here all came from a human donor who donated a stem cell graft to a child with SCID. Each CDR3 is given with its conserved first and last residue. The D gene is left open where the match is weak. Not every row has a clone size; where given, it reads once, few, many or a size class.

d_gene: TRBD1
j_gene: TRBJ1-4
abundance: many
v_gene: TRBV3-1
CDR3nt: TGTGCCAGCGGAAACAGGGGAACTAATGAAAAACTGTTTTTT
CDR3aa: CASGNRGTNEKLFF

d_gene: .
j_gene: TRBJ1-6
abundance: many
v_gene: TRBV5-1
CDR3nt: TGCGCCAGCAGCTTGGACAGGGAAGATTCACCCCTCCACTTT
CDR3aa: CASSLDREDSPLHF

d_gene: .
j_gene: TRBJ2-3
abundance: many
v_gene: TRBV5-1
CDR3nt: TGCGCCAGCAGCTTGTTCGGCAGTTACACAGATACGCAGTATTTT
CDR3aa: CASSLFGSYTDTQYF

d_gene: .
j_gene: TRBJ2-3
abundance: many
v_gene: TRBV25-1
CDR3nt: TGTGCCAGCAGTGACCGGGGGACAGATACGCAGTATTTT
CDR3aa: CASSDRGTDTQYF

d_gene: .
j_gene: TRBJ2-3
abundance: .
v_gene: TRBV19
CDR3nt: TGTGCCAGTAGTATCGACCGAAGTACGCAGTATTTT
CDR3aa: CASSIDRSTQYF

d_gene: TRBD1
j_gene: TRBJ2-1
abundance: .
v_gene: TRBV20-1
CDR3nt: TGCAGTGCTAGAGATCGATATAGGGGGCAGGGGGTAAATGAGCAGTTCTTC
CDR3aa: CSARDRYRGQGVNEQFF

d_gene: .
j_gene: TRBJ2-3
abundance: many
v_gene: TRBV5-1
CDR3nt: TGCGCCAGCAGCTTGGTCTCATCAGCGATTTCTGGCACAGATACGCAGTATTTT
CDR3aa: CASSLVSSAISGTDTQYF

d_gene: .
j_gene: TRBJ1-3
abundance: many
v_gene: TRBV20-1
CDR3nt: TGCAGTGCTAGGGAGTCTGGAAACACCATATATTTT
CDR3aa: CSARESGNTIYF

d_gene: .
j_gene: TRBJ2-1
abundance: many
v_gene: TRBV6-5
CDR3nt: TGTGCCAGCAGTTACCAGACTGTCCACAATGAGCAGTTCTTC
CDR3aa: CASSYQTVHNEQFF

d_gene: .
j_gene: TRBJ1-1
abundance: many
v_gene: TRBV7-9
CDR3nt: TGTGCCAGCAGCTTAGAGGGGCCGAGGGGTGAAGCTTTCTTT
CDR3aa: CASSLEGPRGEAFF

d_gene: .
j_gene: TRBJ1-2
abundance: .
v_gene: TRBV4-1
CDR3nt: TGCGCCAGCAGCCCACGCTCTCCCAGGGACCCAGATGGCTACACCTTC
CDR3aa: CASSPRSPRDPDGYTF

d_gene: TRBD2
j_gene: TRBJ2-5
abundance: many
v_gene: TRBV12-3/TRBV12-4
CDR3nt: TGTGCCAGCAGTTTCGGGACTAGCGGGGAAGAGACCCAGTACTTC
CDR3aa: CASSFGTSGEETQYF

d_gene: .
j_gene: TRBJ1-1
abundance: .
v_gene: TRBV7-2
CDR3nt: TGTGCCAGCAGCTCGATTCCAGGGACCGGGACTGAAGCTTTCTTT
CDR3aa: CASSSIPGTGTEAFF

d_gene: .
j_gene: TRBJ2-1
abundance: many
v_gene: TRBV11-2
CDR3nt: TGTGCCAGCAGCAAGGGGGGTGGGGCCCTCAATGAGCAGTTCTTC
CDR3aa: CASSKGGGALNEQFF

d_gene: .
j_gene: TRBJ1-1
abundance: many
v_gene: TRBV7-2
CDR3nt: TGTGCCAGCAGCCTGAAGAGGACGGGAGAAGCTTTCTTT
CDR3aa: CASSLKRTGEAFF

d_gene: TRBD1
j_gene: TRBJ2-7
abundance: many
v_gene: TRBV12-3/TRBV12-4
CDR3nt: TGTGCCAGCAGTTTCGGGACAGGGGGGGCCTACGAGCAGTACTTC
CDR3aa: CASSFGTGGAYEQYF

d_gene: TRBD2
j_gene: TRBJ2-1
abundance: many
v_gene: TRBV4-3
CDR3nt: TGCGCCAGCAGCCAACCTAGGGGACTAGCGGATTACTCCTACAATGAGCAGTTCTTC
CDR3aa: CASSQPRGLADYSYNEQFF

d_gene: TRBD2
j_gene: TRBJ2-3
abundance: many
v_gene: TRBV20-1
CDR3nt: TGCAGTGCTCCGACTAGCGGATCAGATACGCAGTATTTT
CDR3aa: CSAPTSGSDTQYF

d_gene: TRBD1
j_gene: TRBJ1-2
abundance: many
v_gene: TRBV6-2/TRBV6-3
CDR3nt: TGTGCCAGCAGTTACGGACAGGTTTATGGCTACACCTTC
CDR3aa: CASSYGQVYGYTF

d_gene: .
j_gene: TRBJ2-4
abundance: few
v_gene: TRBV5-1
CDR3nt: TGCGCCAGCAGCTTGGCCTTCGGGAGAAACATTCAGTACTTC
CDR3aa: CASSLAFGRNIQYF

d_gene: .
j_gene: TRBJ1-1
abundance: .
v_gene: TRBV3-1
CDR3nt: TGTACCAGCAGTTTCTCGCCCGGATCCCTGGGGTACTCGAACACTGAAGCTTTCTTT
CDR3aa: CTSSFSPGSLGYSNTEAFF

d_gene: TRBD2
j_gene: TRBJ2-3
abundance: .
v_gene: TRBV5-1
CDR3nt: TGCGCCAGCAGCCGACTAGCGGGGCATCTGGATACGCAGTATTTT
CDR3aa: CASSRLAGHLDTQYF

d_gene: TRBD1
j_gene: TRBJ2-2
abundance: many
v_gene: TRBV10-3
CDR3nt: TGTGCCACCTTACCGGGACAGGGGGACACCGGGGAGCTGTTTTTT
CDR3aa: CATLPGQGDTGELFF

d_gene: TRBD1
j_gene: TRBJ1-6
abundance: many
v_gene: TRBV6-5
CDR3nt: TGTGCCAGCAGTCCAGGGGGGGGCAGGGCCCCGAATTCACCCCTCCACTTT
CDR3aa: CASSPGGGRAPNSPLHF